The TCR beta chain described here comes from a study of blood T cell repertoires in COVID-19. Overall study context: In each case, the material was cDNA or gDNA derived from T cells, B-cell-depleted T cells, or PBMCs.

Across over 20 US areas, participants ranged in age from about 18 to 90 years. Two negative PCRs, clearance, or symptom resolution characterized the recovered Cohort 3 donors. Authors' methods: Using reference gene primer amplification, nucleated cell counts were estimated. This table comes from immunoSEQ multiplex PCR, and its TCRdb copy is limited to in-frame clones, with some not included. From that table come the V and J calls and clone size; the DNA was used to work out D and trimming. The sample gives over 150,000 clones, approximately 85% of which show up once; 6.2% is in the top ten. V lost 2 bases and J 4 bases, leaving 10 bases between the germline ends. The germline V gene encodes CDR1 SGHRS and CDR2 YFSETQ. The CDR3 extends over 13 amino acids.

J is TRBJ2-7 and V is TRBV5-1; tentatively, D is TRBD1 (6 bases). This clonotype originated in a man in his forties who had recovered from COVID-19. The material sequenced was PBMCs or T cells enriched from blood (not recorded which). CDR3 residues: CASSFKTGYEQYF. For the CDR3, the DNA is TGCGCCAGCAGCTTCAAGACAGGATACGAGCAGTACTTC.